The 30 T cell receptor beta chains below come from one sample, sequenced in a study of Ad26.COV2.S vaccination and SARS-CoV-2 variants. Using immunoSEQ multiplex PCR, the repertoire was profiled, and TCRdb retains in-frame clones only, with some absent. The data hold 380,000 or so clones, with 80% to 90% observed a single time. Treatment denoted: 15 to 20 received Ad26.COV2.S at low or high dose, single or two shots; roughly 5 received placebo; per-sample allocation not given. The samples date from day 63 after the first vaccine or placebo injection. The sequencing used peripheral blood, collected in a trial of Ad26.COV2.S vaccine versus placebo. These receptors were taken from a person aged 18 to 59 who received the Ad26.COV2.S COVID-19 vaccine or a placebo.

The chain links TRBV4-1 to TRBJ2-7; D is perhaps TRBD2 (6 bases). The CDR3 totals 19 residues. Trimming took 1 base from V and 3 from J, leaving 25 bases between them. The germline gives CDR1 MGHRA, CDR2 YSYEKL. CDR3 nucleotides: TGCGCCAGCAGCCAAGGAGCGTCCACCCTAGGACGGGGGTTCTACGAGCAGTACTTC. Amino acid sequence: CASSQGASTLGRGFYEQYF.

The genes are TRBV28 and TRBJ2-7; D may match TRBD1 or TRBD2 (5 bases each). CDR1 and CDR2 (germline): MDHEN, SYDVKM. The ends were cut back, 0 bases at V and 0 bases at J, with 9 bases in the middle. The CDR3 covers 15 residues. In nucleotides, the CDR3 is TGTGCCAGCAGTTTATGGGGGGAGAGCTCCTACGAGCAGTACTTC. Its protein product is CASSLWGESSYEQYF.

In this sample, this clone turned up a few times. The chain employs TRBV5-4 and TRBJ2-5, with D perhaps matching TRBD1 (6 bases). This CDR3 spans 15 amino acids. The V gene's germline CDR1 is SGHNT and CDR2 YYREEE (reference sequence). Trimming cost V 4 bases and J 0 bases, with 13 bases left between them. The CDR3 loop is CASSTRDINQETQYF. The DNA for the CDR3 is TGTGCCAGCAGCACCCGGGACATAAACCAAGAGACCCAGTACTTC.

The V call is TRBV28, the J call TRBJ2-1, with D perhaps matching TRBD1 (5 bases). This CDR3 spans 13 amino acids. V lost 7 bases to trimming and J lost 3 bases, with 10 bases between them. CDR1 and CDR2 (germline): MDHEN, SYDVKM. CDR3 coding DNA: TGTGCCAGCACCCAGGGCTACTACAATGAGCAGTTCTTC. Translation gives CASTQGYYNEQFF. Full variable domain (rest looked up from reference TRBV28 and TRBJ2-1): DVKVTQSSRYLVKRTGEKVFLECVQDMDHENMFWYRQDPGLGLRLIYFSYDVKMKEKGDIPEGYSVSREKKERFSLILESASTNQTSMYLCASTQGYYNEQFFGPGTRLTVL.

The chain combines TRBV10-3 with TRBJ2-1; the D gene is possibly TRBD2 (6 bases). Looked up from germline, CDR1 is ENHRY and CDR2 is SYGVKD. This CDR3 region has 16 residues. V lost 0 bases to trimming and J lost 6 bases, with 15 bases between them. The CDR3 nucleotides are TGTGCCATCAGTGAGTCGGGGGGAATGTTAGGCAATGAGCAGTTCTTC. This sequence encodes CAISESGGMLGNEQFF.

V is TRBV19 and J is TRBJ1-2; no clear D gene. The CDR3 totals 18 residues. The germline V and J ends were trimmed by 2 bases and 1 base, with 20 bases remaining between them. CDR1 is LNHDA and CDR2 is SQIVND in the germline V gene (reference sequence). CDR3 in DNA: TGTGCCAGTAGTATAATCGGTGCTACCCGAAACAGTAACTATGGCTACACCTTC. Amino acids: CASSIIGATRNSNYGYTF.

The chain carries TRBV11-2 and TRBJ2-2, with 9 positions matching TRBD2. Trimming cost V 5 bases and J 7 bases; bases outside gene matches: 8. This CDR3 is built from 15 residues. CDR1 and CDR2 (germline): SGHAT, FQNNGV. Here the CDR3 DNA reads TGTGCCAGCAGCAAAGCGGGGGGCAGGGTCGGGGAGCTGTTTTTT. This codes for CASSKAGGRVGELFF.

As DNA, the CDR3 is TGTGCCAGCAGCTCCACCGGGACTAGCACTGAGCAGTTCTTC. This translates into CASSSTGTSTEQFF. The chain recombines TRBV5-4 with TRBJ2-1; 9 bases line up with TRBD2. Looked up from germline, CDR1 is SGHNT and CDR2 is YYREEE (reference sequence). The CDR3 sequence is 14 residues long. V shed 3 bases, J shed 9 bases, and the junction held 7 bases outside the gene matches.

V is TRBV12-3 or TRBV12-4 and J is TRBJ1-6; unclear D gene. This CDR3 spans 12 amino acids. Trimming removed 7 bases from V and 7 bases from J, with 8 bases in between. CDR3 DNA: TGTGCCAGCAACCAAGGGAATTCACCCCTCCACTTT. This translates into CASNQGNSPLHF.

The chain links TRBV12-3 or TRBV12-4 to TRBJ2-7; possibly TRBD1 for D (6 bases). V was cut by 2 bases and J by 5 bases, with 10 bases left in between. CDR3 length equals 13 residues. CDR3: CASSLRGNDEQYF. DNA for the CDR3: TGTGCCAGCAGTTTAAGGGGGAACGACGAGCAGTACTTC.

CDR3: CASSPGGGTGANVLTF. CDR3 DNA sequence: TGCGCCAGCAGCCCCGGAGGGGGCACTGGGGCCAACGTCCTGACTTTC. This sequence joins TRBV5-1 and TRBJ2-6, with D perhaps matching TRBD1 (7 bases). V gave up 4 bases and J gave up 2 bases, with 13 bases separating them. CDR3 size: 16 residues. Per the germline V gene, CDR1 is SGHRS and CDR2 is YFSETQ.

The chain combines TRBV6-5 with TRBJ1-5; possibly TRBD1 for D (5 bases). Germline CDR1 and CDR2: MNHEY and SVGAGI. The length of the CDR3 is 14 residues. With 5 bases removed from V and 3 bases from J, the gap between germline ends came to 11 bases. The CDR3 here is CASSLTATNQPQHF. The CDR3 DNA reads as TGTGCCAGCAGTCTGACAGCCACCAATCAGCCCCAGCATTTT.

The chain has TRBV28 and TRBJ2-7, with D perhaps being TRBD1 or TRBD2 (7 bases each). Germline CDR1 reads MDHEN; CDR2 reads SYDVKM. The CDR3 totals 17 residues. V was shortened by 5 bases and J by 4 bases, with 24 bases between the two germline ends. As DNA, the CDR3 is TGTGCCAGCAGTCCCTACTCCGACAGGGAGGGAAAGTACGAGCAGTACTTC. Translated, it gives CASSPYSDREGKYEQYF.

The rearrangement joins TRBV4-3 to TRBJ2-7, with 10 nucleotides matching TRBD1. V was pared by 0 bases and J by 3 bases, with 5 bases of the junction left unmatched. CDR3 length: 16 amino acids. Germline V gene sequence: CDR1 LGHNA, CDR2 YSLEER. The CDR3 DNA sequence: TGCGCCAGCAGCCAAGAGGCGACAGGGGGCTTCTACGAGCAGTACTTC. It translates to CASSQEATGGFYEQYF.

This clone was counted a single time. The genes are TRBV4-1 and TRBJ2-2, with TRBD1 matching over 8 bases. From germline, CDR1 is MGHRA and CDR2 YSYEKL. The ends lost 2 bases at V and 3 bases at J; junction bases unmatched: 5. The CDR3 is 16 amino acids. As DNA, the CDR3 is TGCGCCAGCAGCCAATCCCAGGGGGCGGACACCGGGGAGCTGTTTTTT. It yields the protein CASSQSQGADTGELFF.

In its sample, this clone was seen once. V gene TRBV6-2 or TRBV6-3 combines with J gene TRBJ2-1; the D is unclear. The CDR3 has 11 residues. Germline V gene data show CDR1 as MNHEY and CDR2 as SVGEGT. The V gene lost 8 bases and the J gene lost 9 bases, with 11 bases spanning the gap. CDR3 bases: TGTGCCAGCGGCCATACTGGTGAGCAGTTCTTC. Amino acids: CASGHTGEQFF.

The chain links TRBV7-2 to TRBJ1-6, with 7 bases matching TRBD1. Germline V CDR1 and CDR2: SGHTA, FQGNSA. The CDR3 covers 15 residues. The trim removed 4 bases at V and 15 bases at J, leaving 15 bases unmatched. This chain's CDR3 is CASSSMGQRSLVLHF. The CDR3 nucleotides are TGTGCCAGCAGCTCGATGGGACAGCGGTCCCTCGTCCTCCACTTT.

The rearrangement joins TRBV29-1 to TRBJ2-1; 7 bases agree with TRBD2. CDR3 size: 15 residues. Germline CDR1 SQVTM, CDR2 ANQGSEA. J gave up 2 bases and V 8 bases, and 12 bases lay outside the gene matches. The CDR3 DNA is TGCAGCAGCGGGGCGGGATTGAGTGCCTACAATGAGCAGTTCTTC. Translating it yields CSSGAGLSAYNEQFF.

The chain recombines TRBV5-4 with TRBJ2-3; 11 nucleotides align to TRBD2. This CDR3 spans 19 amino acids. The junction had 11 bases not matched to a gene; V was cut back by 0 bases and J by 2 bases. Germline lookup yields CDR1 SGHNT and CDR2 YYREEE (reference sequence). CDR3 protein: CASSLAWASGGLNTDTQYF. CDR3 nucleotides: TGTGCCAGCAGCTTGGCCTGGGCTAGCGGGGGGCTAAACACAGATACGCAGTATTTT.

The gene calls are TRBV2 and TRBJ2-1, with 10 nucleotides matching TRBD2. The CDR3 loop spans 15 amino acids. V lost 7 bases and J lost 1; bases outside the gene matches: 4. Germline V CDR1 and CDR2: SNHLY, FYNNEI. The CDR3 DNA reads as TGTGCCAGCACTGCACTAGCGGGGTCCTACAATGAGCAGTTCTTC. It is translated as CASTALAGSYNEQFF. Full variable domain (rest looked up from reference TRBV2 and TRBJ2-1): EPEVTQTPSHQVTQMGQEVILRCVPISNHLYFYWYRQILGQKVEFLVSFYNNEISEKSEIFDDQFSVERPDGSNFTLKIRSTKLEDSAMYFCASTALAGSYNEQFFGPGTRLTVL.

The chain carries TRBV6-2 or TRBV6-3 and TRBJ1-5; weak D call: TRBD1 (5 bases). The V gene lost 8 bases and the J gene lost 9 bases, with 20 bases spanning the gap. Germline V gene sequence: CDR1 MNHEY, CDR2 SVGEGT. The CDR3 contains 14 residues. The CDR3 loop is CASGLTSGVRPQHF. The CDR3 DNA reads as TGTGCCAGCGGCCTCACGTCGGGGGTTAGGCCCCAGCATTTT.

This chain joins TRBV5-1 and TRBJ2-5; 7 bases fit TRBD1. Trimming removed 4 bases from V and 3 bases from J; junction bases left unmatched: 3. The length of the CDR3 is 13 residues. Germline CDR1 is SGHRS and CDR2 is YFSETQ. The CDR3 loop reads CASSRGLEETQYF. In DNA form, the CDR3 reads TGCGCCAGCAGCAGGGGGCTTGAAGAGACCCAGTACTTC.

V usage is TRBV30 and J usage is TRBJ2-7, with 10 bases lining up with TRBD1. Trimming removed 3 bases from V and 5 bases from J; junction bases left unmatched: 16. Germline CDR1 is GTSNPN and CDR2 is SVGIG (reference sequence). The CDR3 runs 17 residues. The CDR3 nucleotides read TGTGCCTGGAGGAAACGGGGAGGGACAGGGGTGGGCCACGAGCAGTACTTC. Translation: CAWRKRGGTGVGHEQYF.

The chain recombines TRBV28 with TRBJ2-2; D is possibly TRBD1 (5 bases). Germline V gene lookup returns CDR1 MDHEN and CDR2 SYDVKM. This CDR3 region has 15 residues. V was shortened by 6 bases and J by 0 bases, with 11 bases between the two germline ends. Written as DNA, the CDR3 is TGTGCCAGCAGCCAAGGGGCGGCGAACACCGGGGAGCTGTTTTTT. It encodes CASSQGAANTGELFF.

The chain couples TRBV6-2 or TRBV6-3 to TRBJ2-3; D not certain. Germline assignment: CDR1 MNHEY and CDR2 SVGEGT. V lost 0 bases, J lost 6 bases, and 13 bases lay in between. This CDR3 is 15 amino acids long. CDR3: CASSYSRSPADTQYF. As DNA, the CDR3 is TGTGCCAGCAGTTACTCGCGGTCACCCGCCGATACGCAGTATTTT.

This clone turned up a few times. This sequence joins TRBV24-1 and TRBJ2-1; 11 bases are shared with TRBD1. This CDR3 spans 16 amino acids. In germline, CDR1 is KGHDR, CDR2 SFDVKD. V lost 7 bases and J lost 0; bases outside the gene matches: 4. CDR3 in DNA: TGTGCCACCAGCGGGACAGGGGGTTCCTCCTACAATGAGCAGTTCTTC. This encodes CATSGTGGSSYNEQFF.

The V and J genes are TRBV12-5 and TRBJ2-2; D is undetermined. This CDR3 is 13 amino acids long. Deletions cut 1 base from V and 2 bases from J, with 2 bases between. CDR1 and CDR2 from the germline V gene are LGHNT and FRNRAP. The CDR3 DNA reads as TGTGCTAGTGGTTTGGGAAACACCGGGGAGCTGTTTTTT. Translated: CASGLGNTGELFF.

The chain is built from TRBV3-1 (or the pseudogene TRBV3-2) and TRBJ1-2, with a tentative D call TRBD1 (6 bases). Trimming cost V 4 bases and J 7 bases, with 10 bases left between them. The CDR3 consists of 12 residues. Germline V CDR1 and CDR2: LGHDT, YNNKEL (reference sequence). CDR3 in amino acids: CASSPPRGGYTF. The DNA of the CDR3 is TGTGCCAGCAGCCCGCCCAGGGGTGGCTACACCTTC.

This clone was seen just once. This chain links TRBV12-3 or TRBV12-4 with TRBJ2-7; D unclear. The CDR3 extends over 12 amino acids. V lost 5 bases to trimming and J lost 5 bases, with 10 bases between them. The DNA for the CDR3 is TGTGCCAGCAGTCCCGGAGCCCACGAGCAGTACTTC. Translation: CASSPGAHEQYF.

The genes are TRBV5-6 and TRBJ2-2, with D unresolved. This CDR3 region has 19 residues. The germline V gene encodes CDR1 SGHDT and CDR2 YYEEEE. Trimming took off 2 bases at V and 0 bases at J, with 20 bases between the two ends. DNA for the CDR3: TGTGCCAGCAGCTTCAGTCTGTTTATTGGAAGCGCGAACACCGGGGAGCTGTTTTTT. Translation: CASSFSLFIGSANTGELFF.